The rows below give T cell receptor beta chains drawn from one sample of a study of vaccination and CD4 T cells after COVID-19. TCRdb passed the PCR reads through MiXCR, listing each CDR3 protein once. The sample includes around 15,000 distinct CDR3 sequences, about a fifth seen only once; the top ten take approximately 12%. What these receptors recognize is not known. Source: CD4+ T cells from blood, cultured in vitro, taken before SARS-CoV-2 vaccination. These receptors all come from a human donor who received a COVID-19 vaccine. Each CDR3 is given without its conserved first and last residue. A D gene is named only where the DNA matches it firmly.

J,D,V,CDR3
TRBJ1-5,TRBD1,TRBV6-7,ASSLRDRDSNQPQH
TRBJ1-6,-,TRBV23-1,ASSQSGGQNSPLH
TRBJ2-7,TRBD2,TRBV6-1,ASIIQLAGEQY
TRBJ1-1,-,TRBV30,AWSLGQLNTEAF
TRBJ2-3,TRBD2,TRBV7-2,ASTKGTSGGLSTDTQY
TRBJ2-7,TRBD1,TRBV6-1,ASSSPGRGRSYEQY
TRBJ1-2,-,TRBV6-1,ASSPLGSQANYGYT
TRBJ2-3,TRBD2,TRBV18,ASSPLFSGGPTDTQY
TRBJ2-7,TRBD2,TRBV20-1,SARNLGASGNYEQY
TRBJ2-5,-,TRBV7-6,ASSFQRETQY
TRBJ2-3,TRBD2,TRBV9,ASSVARTSGSDTQY
TRBJ1-1,-,TRBV6-2/TRBV6-3,AGSKAGFGTEAF
TRBJ2-4,-,TRBV19,ASSIVEGPAKNIQY
TRBJ1-5,-,TRBV19,ASSMGATYSNQPQH
TRBJ1-6,TRBD1,TRBV30,AGSGTELFSSYNSPLH
TRBJ2-7,TRBD2,TRBV5-1,ASSPRTSGYEQY
TRBJ1-5,-,TRBV30,AWSALLGTRGNQPQH
TRBJ2-3,TRBD1,TRBV7-9,ASSFRRDRKTDTQY
TRBJ1-2,-,TRBV30,AWRLGLGYGYT
TRBJ1-2,-,TRBV19,ASSIVLGVYGYT
TRBJ2-5,-,TRBV30,AWRGGSETQY
TRBJ2-5,TRBD2,TRBV9,ASSVSGGPPETQY
TRBJ1-6,TRBD1,TRBV19,ASSASGTGRGNNNSPLH
TRBJ2-5,TRBD1,TRBV23-1,ASSQFAGDRERETQY
TRBJ1-1,-,TRBV20-1,SARDPKPGENTEAF
TRBJ2-5,-,TRBV6-1,ASLGPNQETQY
TRBJ2-2,-,TRBV6-5,ASSYARAHNTGELF